The TCR beta chain described here comes from a study of T cells in Graves' hyperthyroidism and ophthalmopathy (dated by TCRdb to the late 2010s). For the study in its entirety: Peripheral blood samples were taken at the time of initial diagnosis, prior to any treatment. To identify TCR V-J signatures that set the groups apart, the researchers used a discovery cohort of 100 patients, made up of 40 to 45 with Graves' ophthalmopathy and some 58 with stable Graves' hyperthyroidism. An independent validation cohort of fewer than 20 hyperthyroidism patients and over 15 patients who later progressed to ophthalmopathy tested prospective prediction of ophthalmopathy. The roughly 94 discovery patients were randomly divided into training and test sets at a 7:3 ratio. In addition, the study compared T-cell repertoires in thyroid tissue and in blood from five to seven Graves' hyperthyroidism patients. Once sampling was done, hyperthyroidism patients were given methimazole at a starting dose of 30 mg daily, whereas ophthalmopathy patients were given high-dose intravenous methylprednisolone. The paper describes TCR Vbeta CDR3 sequencing of around 130 peripheral blood samples, made up of 40 to 45 ophthalmopathy patients, around 78 hyperthyroidism patients and 17 progressor patients.

A note on this clonotype: What this receptor recognizes is not known. The record has no base qualities; no much larger clone is one base away.

CDR1 is given as MDHEN and CDR2 as SYDVKM, both from the germline V gene. Including the terminal cysteine and phenylalanine, the CDR3 comprises 16 residues. CDR3 DNA is the only sequence kept; it has 48 bases, read in frame from the first base. V drops 5 bases and J drops 0 bases, leaving 14 bases in between. Amplification of TCR beta CDR3 regions was carried out from RNA transcripts. The first round of RT-PCR for the TCR CDR3 was performed with the HTBI primer set and the Qiagen OneStep RT-PCR kit. The libraries were constructed in a second round of multiplex PCR and then size-selected and purified. Paired-end sequencing of the libraries was performed with 100 bp reads on an Illumina HiSeq2000. Turning to the authors' computational methods: SOAPnuke was used to process the raw data, removing reads that contained adapters or uncalled bases, had a mean Phred below 15, or lacked an exact match to the constant primer or identifier. COPE v1.2.5 was used to merge the high-quality paired reads, and each unique nucleotide sequence was defined as a clonotype. Clonotypes were aligned to IMGT TRBV, TRBD and TRBJ reference segments using MiTCR v1.1. The analysis was restricted to V-J combinations with a frequency above 0.0001, which together covered about 99% of the repertoires. The TCS score was defined as the ratio of F50 (clonal expansion) to E x V (chaos), calculated using BLOSUM62-based TCRdist between CDR3 peptides within each V-J. Welch's t-statistics and random forest reduced some 510 V-J features to 10 to 15, which were used in a naive Bayes classifier (R e1071). TCRdb cleaned the public reads at Q25 with fastp, built clones with MiXCR and kept in-frame beta chains. Rows are combined by CDR3 protein, so each entry shows the most common genes and DNA. The V and J calls were determined by TCRdb, not by the authors. This sample is represented by 620,000 or so distinct CDR3 sequences; roughly 15% of them were singletons. The ten largest account for around 13% of the sample.

Paper-wide results and their limitations: In cross-validation, a model built on a 13 V-J signature told ophthalmopathy apart from stable hyperthyroidism with 85% to 90% sensitivity and approximately 84% specificity, and in testing the same model reached 80%/75%. In validation, the model predicted progression to ophthalmopathy a median of approximately 6.6 months before onset, with roughly 70% sensitivity and roughly 79% specificity. Most expanded thyroid clonotypes (frequency above 0.001) were also found in blood, which suggests that blood repertoires may mirror thyroid immune responses. Sample size was not statistically predetermined, and blinding of investigators to group allocation was not performed.

Ophthalmopathy patients had moderately to severely active disease, with a Clinical Activity Score of 3 or more, a NOSPECS grade of 4 or more, and a disease duration of less than 3 months. Any patient with an uncontrolled infection, another autoimmune disease, pregnancy or lactation was excluded. Diagnoses were based on clinical symptoms, serum thyroxine and TRAb, thyroid ultrasound and orbital computed tomography. PBMCs were separated from roughly 10 ml of fresh peripheral blood using Ficoll-Paque density gradient centrifugation. Total RNA was extracted using Trizol reagent, and RNA quality was assessed on an Agilent 2100 Bioanalyzer.

The receptor comes from a woman aged 50 to 60 with Graves' ophthalmopathy. This receptor chain uses TRBV28 and TRBJ2-4; the D region possibly corresponds to TRBD1 (6 bases align). Sample: blood. The DNA sequence reads TGTGCCAGCAGTCCTGGGGGCTCCATAGCCAAAAACATTCAGTACTTC. It encodes CASSPGGSIAKNIQYF.